This TCR beta chain was observed in a study of blood T cell repertoires in COVID-19. Trimming shortened V by 1 base and J by 5 bases, and 21 bases separated the two germline ends. This CDR3 has 17 amino acids. Per germline, CDR1 LGHNA and CDR2 YNFKEQ. The repertoire was sequenced with immunoSEQ multiplex PCR; TCRdb's copy has only in-frame clones and lacks some. The sample contains 150,000 to 200,000 clones, roughly 82% of which appear only once. The participants were between about 18 and 90 years old and came from roughly 25 US areas. Sequencing was done on a sample of PBMCs or T cells enriched from blood (not recorded which). This clonotype was obtained from a man aged 50 or older who had recovered from COVID-19. The chain uses TRBV4-2 and TRBJ2-7, with a possible D match to TRBD1 (6 bases). CDR3 nucleotides: TGTGCCAGCAGCCAAGTAAGGTTGAATCAGGGGTCCGACGAGCAGTACTTC. It is translated as CASSQVRLNQGSDEQYF.